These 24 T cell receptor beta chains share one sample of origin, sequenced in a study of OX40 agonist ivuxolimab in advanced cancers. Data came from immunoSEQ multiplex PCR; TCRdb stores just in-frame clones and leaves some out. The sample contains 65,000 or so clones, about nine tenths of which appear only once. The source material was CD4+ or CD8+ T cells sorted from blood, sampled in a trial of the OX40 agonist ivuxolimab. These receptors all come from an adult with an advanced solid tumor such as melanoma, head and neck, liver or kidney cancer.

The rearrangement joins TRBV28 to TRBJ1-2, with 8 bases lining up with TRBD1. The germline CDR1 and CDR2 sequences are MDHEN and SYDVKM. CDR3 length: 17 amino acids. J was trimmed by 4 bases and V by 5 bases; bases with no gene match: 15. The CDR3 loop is CASSPAPGTGRGYGYTF. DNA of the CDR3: TGTGCCAGCAGTCCAGCCCCCGGGACAGGAAGAGGCTATGGCTACACCTTC.

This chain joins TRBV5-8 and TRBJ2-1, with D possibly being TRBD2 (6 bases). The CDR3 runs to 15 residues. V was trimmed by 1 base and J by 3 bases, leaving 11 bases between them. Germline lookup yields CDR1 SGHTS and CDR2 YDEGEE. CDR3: CASSLLRGGYNEQFF. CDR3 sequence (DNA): TGTGCCAGCAGCTTGTTGCGGGGCGGCTACAATGAGCAGTTCTTC. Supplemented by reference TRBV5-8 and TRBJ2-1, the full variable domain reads EAGVTQSPTHLIKTRGQQATLRCSPISGHTSVYWYQQALGLGLQFLLWYDEGEERNRGNFPPRFSGRQFPNYSSELNVNALELEDSALYLCASSLLRGGYNEQFFGPGTRLTVL.

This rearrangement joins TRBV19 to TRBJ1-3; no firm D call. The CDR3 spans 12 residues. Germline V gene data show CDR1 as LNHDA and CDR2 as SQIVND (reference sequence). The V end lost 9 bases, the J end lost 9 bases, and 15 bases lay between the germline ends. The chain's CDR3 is CASSDGLVTIYF. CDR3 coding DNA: TGTGCCAGCTCCGATGGACTAGTCACCATATATTTT.

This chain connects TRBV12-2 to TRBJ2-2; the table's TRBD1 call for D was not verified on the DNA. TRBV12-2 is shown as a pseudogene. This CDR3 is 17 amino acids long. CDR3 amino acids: CASRLAPGTDNTGELFF. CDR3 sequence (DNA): TGTGCAAGTCGCTTAGCTCCCGGGACAGACAACACCGGGGAGCTGTTTTTT.

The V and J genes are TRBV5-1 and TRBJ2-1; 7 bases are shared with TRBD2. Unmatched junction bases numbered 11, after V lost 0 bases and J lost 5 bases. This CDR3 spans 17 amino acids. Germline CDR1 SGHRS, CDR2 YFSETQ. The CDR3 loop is CASSLDRSAGSHNEQFF. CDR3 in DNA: TGCGCCAGCAGCTTGGATCGGTCAGCGGGGTCCCACAATGAGCAGTTCTTC.

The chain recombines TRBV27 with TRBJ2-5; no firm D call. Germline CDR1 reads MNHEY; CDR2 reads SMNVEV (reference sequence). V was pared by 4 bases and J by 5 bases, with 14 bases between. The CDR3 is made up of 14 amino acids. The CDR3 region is CASSSTTYAETQYF. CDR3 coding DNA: TGTGCCAGCAGTTCTACCACCTACGCGGAGACCCAGTACTTC.

The CDR3 nucleotides read TGTGCCAGCTCGCCTAGGGCACCCGGGAGCACTGAAGCTTTCTTT. The encoded protein is CASSPRAPGSTEAFF. This chain uses TRBV18 with TRBJ1-1; D gene unclear. V lost 6 bases and J 4 bases, leaving 18 bases between the germline ends. The CDR3 consists of 15 residues. Germline V lookup: CDR1 KGHSH, CDR2 LQKENI. Combining the CDR3 with reference TRBV18 and TRBJ1-1 gives the whole variable domain NAGVMQNPRHLVRRRGQEARLRCSPMKGHSHVYWYRQLPEEGLKFMVYLQKENIIDESGMPKERFSAEFPKEGPSILRIQQVVRGDSAAYFCASSPRAPGSTEAFFGQGTRLTVV.

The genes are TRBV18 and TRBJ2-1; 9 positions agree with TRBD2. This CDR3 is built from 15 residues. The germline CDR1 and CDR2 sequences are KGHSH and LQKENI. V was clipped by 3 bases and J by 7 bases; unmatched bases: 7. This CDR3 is CASSPGSGGGNEQFF. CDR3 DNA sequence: TGTGCCAGCTCACCGGGTAGCGGGGGTGGAAATGAGCAGTTCTTC.

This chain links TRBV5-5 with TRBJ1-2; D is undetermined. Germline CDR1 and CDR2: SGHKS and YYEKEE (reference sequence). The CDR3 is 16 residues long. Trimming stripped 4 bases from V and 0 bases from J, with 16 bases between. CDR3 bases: TGTGCCAGCAGCCTCGCTACCAGCCTATCTAACTATGGCTACACCTTC. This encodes CASSLATSLSNYGYTF.

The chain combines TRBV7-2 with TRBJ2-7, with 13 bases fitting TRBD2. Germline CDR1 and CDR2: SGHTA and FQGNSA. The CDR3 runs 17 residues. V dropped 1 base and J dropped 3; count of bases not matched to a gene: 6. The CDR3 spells CASSLVARTSGSYEQYF. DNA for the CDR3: TGTGCCAGCAGCTTAGTGGCGCGGACTAGCGGGAGCTACGAGCAGTACTTC.

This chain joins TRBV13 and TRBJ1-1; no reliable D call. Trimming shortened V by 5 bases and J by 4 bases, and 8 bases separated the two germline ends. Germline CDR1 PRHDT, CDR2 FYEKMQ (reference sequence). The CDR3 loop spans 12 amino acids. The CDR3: CASSGSGTEAFF. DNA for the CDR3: TGTGCCAGCAGCGGCTCCGGCACTGAAGCTTTCTTT.

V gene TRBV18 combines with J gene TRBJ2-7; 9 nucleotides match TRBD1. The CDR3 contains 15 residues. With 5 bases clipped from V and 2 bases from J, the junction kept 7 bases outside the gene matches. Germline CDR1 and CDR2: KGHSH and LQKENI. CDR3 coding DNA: TGTGCCAGCTCATCGAAGGACAGGGGTACCTACGAGCAGTACTTC. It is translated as CASSSKDRGTYEQYF.

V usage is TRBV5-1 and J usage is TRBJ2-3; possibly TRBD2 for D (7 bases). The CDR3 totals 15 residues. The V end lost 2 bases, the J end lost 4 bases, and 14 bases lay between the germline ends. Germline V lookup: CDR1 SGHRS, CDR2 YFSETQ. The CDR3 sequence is CASSLGGGPPDTQYF. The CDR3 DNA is TGCGCCAGCAGCTTAGGGGGGGGGCCCCCAGATACGCAGTATTTT.

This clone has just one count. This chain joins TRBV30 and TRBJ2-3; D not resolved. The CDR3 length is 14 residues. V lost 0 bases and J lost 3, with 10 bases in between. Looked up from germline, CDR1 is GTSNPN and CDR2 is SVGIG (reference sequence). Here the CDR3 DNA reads TGTGCCTGGAGTGTGACCGGCCGGACAGATACGCAGTATTTT. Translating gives CAWSVTGRTDTQYF. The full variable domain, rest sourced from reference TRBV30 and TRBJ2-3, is SQTIHQWPATLVQPVGSPLSLECTVEGTSNPNLYWYRQAAGRGLQLLFYSVGIGQISSEVPQNLSASRPQDRQFILSSKKLLLSDSGFYLCAWSVTGRTDTQYFGPGTRLTVL.

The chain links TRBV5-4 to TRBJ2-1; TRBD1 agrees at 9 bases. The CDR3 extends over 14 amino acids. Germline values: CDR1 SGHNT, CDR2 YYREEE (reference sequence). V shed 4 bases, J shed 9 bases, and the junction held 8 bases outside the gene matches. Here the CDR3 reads CASSLPGTGSEQFF. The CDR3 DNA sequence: TGTGCCAGCAGCCTTCCCGGGACAGGGAGTGAGCAGTTCTTC.

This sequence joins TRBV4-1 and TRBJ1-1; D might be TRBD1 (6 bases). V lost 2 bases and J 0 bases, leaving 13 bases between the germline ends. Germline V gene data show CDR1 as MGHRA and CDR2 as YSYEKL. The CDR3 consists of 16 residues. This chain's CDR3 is CASSQSRTVMNTEAFF. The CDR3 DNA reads TGCGCCAGCAGCCAATCTAGGACAGTCATGAACACTGAAGCTTTCTTT.

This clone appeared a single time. The CDR3 sequence: CASILWQGDNQPQHF. The CDR3, as DNA: TGTGCCAGCATTTTGTGGCAGGGAGACAATCAGCCCCAGCATTTT. V gene TRBV6-1 combines with J gene TRBJ1-5, with D perhaps matching TRBD1 (5 bases). V shed 7 bases and J shed 3 bases, with 16 bases lying between them. The CDR3 has 15 residues. CDR1 MNHNS and CDR2 SASEGT come from the germline V gene.

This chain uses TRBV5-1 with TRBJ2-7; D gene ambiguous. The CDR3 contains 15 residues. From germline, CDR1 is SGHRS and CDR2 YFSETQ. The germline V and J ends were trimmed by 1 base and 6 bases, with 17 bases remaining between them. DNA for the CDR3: TGCGCCAGCAGCTTGAAGCCGGATTTAGGCGGCGAGCAGTACTTC. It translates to CASSLKPDLGGEQYF.

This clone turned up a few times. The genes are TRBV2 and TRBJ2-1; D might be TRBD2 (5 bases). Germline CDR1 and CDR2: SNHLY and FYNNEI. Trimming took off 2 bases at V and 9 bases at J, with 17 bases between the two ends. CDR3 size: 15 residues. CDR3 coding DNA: TGTGCCAGCAGTGAATGGACGACGAGGGATAGTGAGCAGTTCTTC. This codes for CASSEWTTRDSEQFF.

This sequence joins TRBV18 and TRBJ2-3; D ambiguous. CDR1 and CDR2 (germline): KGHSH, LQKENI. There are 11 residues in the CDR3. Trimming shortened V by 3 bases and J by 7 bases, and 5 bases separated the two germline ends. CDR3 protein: CASSPDNTQYF. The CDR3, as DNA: TGTGCCAGCTCACCCGACAATACGCAGTATTTT.

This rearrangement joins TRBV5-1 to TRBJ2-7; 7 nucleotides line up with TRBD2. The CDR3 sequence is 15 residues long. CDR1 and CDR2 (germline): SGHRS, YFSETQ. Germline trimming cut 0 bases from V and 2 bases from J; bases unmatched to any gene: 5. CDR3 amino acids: CASSLEGRGPYEQYF. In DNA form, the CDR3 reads TGCGCCAGCAGCTTGGAGGGGAGGGGACCCTACGAGCAGTACTTC.

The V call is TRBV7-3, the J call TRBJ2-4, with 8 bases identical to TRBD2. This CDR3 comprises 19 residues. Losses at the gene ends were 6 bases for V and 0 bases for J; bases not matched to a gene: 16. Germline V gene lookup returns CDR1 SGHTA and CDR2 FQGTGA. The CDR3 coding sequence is TGTGCCAGCAGGGTACTCCTAGCGGGCAGACTCCTAGCCAAAAACATTCAGTACTTC. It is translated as CASRVLLAGRLLAKNIQYF. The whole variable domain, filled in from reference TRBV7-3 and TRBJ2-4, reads GAGVSQTPSNKVTEKGKYVELRCDPISGHTALYWYRQSLGQGPEFLIYFQGTGAADDSGLPNDRFFAVRPEGSVSTLKIQRTERGDSAVYLCASRVLLAGRLLAKNIQYFGAGTRLSVL.

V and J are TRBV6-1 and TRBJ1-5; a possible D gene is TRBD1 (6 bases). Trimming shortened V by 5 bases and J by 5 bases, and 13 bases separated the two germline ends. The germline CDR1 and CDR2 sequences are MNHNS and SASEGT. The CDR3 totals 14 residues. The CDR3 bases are TGTGCCAGCAGTAAACAGGGAGGGGATCAGCCCCAGCATTTT. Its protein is CASSKQGGDQPQHF.

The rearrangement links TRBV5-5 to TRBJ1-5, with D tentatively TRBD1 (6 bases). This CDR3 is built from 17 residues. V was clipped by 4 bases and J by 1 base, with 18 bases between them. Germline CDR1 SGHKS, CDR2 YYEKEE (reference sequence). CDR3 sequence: CASSRDYREGSNQPQHF. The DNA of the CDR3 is TGTGCCAGCAGCCGAGACTACAGGGAAGGAAGCAATCAGCCCCAGCATTTT.